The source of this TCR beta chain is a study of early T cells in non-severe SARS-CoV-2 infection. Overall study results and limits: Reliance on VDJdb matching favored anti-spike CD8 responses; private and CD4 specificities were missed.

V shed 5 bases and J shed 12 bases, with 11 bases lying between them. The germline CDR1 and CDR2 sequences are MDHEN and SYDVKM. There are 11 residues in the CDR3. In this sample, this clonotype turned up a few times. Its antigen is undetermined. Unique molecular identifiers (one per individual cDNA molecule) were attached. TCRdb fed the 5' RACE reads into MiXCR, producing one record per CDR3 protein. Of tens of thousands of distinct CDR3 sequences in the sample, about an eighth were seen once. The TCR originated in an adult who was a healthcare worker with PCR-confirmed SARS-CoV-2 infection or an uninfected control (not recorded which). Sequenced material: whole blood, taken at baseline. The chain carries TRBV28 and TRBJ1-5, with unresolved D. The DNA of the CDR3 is TGTGCCAGCAGTGACTCCAGGAACCAGCATTTT. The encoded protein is CASSDSRNQHF.